This T cell receptor beta chain derives from a study of control samples from healthy donors and cancer patients. TCRdb's table, derived via immunoSEQ multiplex PCR, lists solely in-frame clones and lacks some. The repertoire holds approximately 170,000 clones, about nine tenths seen once, with about 1.6% in the top ten. The CDR3 has 14 residues. CDR1 is SGHTA, CDR2 FQGNSA, per germline. The V segment lost 5 bases and the J segment 6 bases; nucleotides outside the gene matches: 4. Sequences were obtained from blood. The TCR originated in a woman aged 25 to 39 in good health. The chain carries TRBV7-2 and TRBJ1-6, with TRBD1 identical over 7 bases. CDR3 sequence: CASSLDRSNSPLHF. CDR3 sequence (DNA): TGTGCCAGCAGCCTGGACAGGTCTAATTCACCCCTCCACTTT. The entire variable domain, with the rest obtained from reference TRBV7-2 and TRBJ1-6, is as follows: GAGVSQSPSNKVTEKGKDVELRCDPISGHTALYWYRQSLGQGLEFLIYFQGNSAPDKSGLPSDRFSAERTGGSVSTLTIQRTQQEDSAVYLCASSLDRSNSPLHFGNGTRLTVT.